This T cell receptor beta chain was captured by sequencing in a study of blood T cell repertoires in COVID-19. Measured with immunoSEQ multiplex PCR; TCRdb has only the in-frame clones, and not every one. The data show 200,000 to 250,000 clones, 85% to 90% seen once. Specimen: peripheral blood. This receptor was taken from a man aged 30-40 years with COVID-19, enrolled during active disease.

DNA of the CDR3: TGTGCCACCAGCACAGGGAATCGTTCACCCCTCCACTTT. Its protein is CATSTGNRSPLHF. The rearrangement joins TRBV15 to TRBJ1-6; TRBD1 might be the D (5 bases). CDR3 length: 13 residues. Germline lookup yields CDR1 LNHNV and CDR2 YYDKDF (reference sequence). V was shortened by 4 bases and J by 9 bases, with 10 bases between the two germline ends.